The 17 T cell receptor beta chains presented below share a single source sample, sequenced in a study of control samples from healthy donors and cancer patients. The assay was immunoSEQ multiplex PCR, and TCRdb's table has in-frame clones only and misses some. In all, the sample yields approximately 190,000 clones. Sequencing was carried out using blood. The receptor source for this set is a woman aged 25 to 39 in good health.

The CDR3 spells CASGRGSNQPQHF. CDR3 bases: TGTGCCAGTGGGAGGGGGAGCAATCAGCCCCAGCATTTT. The genes are TRBV2 and TRBJ1-5; a weak D match, TRBD1 (6 bases). The CDR3 contains 13 residues. CDR1 is SNHLY and CDR2 is FYNNEI in the germline V gene. With 9 bases removed from V and 1 base from J, the gap between germline ends came to 10 bases.

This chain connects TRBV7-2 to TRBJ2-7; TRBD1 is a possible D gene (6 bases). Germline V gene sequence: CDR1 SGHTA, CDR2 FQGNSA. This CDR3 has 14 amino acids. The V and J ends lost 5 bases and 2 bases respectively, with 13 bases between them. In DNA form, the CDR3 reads TGTGCCAGCAGCGTCCGGGACACAGCCTACGAGCAGTACTTC. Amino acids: CASSVRDTAYEQYF. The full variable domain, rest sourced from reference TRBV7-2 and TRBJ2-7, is GAGVSQSPSNKVTEKGKDVELRCDPISGHTALYWYRQSLGQGLEFLIYFQGNSAPDKSGLPSDRFSAERTGGSVSTLTIQRTQQEDSAVYLCASSVRDTAYEQYFGPGTRLTVT.

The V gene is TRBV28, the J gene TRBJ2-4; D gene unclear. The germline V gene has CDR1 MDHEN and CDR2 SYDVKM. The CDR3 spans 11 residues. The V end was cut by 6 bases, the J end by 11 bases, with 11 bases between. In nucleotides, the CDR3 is TGTGCCAGCAGCCCCTCGGGCGTTCAGTACTTC. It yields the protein CASSPSGVQYF.

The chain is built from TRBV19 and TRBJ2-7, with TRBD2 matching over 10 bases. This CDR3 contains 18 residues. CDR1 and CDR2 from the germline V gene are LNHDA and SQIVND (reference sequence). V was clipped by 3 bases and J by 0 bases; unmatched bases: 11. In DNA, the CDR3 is TGTGCCAGTAGTATGGAGTCTAGCGGGGGTTCGAGCTCCTACGAGCAGTACTTC. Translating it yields CASSMESSGGSSSYEQYF.

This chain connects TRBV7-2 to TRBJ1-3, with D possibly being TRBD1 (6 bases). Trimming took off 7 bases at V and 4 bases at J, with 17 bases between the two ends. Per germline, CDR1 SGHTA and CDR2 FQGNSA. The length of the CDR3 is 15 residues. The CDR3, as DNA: TGTGCCAGCACCGGGACACCTGCTTGGGGAAACACCATATATTTT. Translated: CASTGTPAWGNTIYF.

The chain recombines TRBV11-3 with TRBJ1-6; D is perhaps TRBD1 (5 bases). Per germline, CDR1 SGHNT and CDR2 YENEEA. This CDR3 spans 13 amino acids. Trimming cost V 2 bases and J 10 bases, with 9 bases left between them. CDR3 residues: CASSLLRGSPLHF. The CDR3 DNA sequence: TGTGCCAGCAGCTTACTCCGGGGCTCACCCCTCCACTTT.

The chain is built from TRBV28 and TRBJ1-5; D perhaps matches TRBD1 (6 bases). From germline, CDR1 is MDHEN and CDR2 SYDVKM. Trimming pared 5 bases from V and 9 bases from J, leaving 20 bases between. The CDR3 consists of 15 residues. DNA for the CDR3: TGTGCCAGCAGTCCCTCCGCGGACAGCGGTAGGCCCCAGCATTTT. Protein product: CASSPSADSGRPQHF.

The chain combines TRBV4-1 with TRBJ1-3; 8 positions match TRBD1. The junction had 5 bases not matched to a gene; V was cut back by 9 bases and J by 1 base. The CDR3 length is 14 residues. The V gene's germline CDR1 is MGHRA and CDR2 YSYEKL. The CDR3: CASQGARSGNTIYF. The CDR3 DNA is TGCGCCAGTCAGGGGGCTAGGTCTGGAAACACCATATATTTT.

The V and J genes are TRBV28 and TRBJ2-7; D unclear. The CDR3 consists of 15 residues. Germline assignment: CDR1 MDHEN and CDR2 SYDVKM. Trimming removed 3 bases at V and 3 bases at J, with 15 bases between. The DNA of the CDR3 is TGTGCCAGCAGTTTTCGAGGACCGCTTAGCTACGAGCAGTACTTC. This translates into CASSFRGPLSYEQYF.

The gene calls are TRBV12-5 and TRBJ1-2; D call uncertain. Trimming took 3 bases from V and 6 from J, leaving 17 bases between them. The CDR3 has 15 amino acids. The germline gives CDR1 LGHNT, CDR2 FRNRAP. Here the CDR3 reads CASGLAPETQDGYTF. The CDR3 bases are TGTGCTAGTGGTTTAGCCCCAGAGACCCAGGATGGCTACACCTTC.

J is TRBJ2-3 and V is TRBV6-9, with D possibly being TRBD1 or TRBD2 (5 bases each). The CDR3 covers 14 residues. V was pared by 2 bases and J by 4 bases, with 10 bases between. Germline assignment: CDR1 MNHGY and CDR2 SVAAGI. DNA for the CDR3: TGTGCCAGCAGTTATGAGGGGAACGCAGATACGCAGTATTTT. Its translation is CASSYEGNADTQYF.

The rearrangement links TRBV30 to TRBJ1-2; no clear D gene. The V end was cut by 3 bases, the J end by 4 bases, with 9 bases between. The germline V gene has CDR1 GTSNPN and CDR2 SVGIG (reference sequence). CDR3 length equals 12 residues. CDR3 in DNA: TGTGCCTGGAGCGGGCAGCGCTATGGCTACACCTTC. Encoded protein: CAWSGQRYGYTF.

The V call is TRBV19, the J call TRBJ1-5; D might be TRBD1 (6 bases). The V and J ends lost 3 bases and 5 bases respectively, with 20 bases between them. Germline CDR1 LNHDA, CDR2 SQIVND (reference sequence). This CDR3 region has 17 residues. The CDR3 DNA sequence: TGTGCCAGTAGTATCCGCGAGGATGTGGACAGAGATCAGCCCCAGCATTTT. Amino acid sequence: CASSIREDVDRDQPQHF. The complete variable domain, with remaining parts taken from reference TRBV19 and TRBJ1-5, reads DGGITQSPKYLFRKEGQNVTLSCEQNLNHDAMYWYRQDPGQGLRLIYYSQIVNDFQKGDIAEGYSVSREKKESFPLTVTSAQKNPTAFYLCASSIREDVDRDQPQHFGDGTRLSIL.

CDR3 sequence reads: CASSPQTGNYGYTF. CDR3 in DNA: TGTGCCAGCAGTCCCCAGACCGGGAACTATGGCTACACCTTC. V usage is TRBV6-5 and J usage is TRBJ1-2; no clear D. Per the germline V gene, CDR1 is MNHEY and CDR2 is SVGAGI. The CDR3 consists of 14 residues. Trimming removed 5 bases at V and 2 bases at J, with 12 bases between.

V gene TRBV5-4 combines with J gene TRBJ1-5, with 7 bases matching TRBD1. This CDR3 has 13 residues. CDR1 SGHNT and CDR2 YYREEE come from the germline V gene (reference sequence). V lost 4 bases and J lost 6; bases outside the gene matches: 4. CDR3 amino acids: CASSNQGGQPQHF. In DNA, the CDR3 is TGTGCCAGCAGCAACCAGGGGGGTCAGCCCCAGCATTTT.

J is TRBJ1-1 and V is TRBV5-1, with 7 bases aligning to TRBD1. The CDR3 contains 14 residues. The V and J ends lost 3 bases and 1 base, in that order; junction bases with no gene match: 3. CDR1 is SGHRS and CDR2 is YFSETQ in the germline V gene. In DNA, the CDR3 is TGCGCCAGCAGCTGGGGGACAGCGAACACTGAAGCTTTCTTT. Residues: CASSWGTANTEAFF.

CDR3 protein: CASSFRGDRVQAEAFF. The CDR3 DNA is TGCGCCAGCAGCTTTAGAGGTGATCGGGTTCAGGCTGAAGCTTTCTTT. The chain combines TRBV5-1 with TRBJ1-1; no reliable D call. Trimming took 2 bases from V and 6 from J, leaving 20 bases between them. Germline values: CDR1 SGHRS, CDR2 YFSETQ. This CDR3 comprises 16 residues.